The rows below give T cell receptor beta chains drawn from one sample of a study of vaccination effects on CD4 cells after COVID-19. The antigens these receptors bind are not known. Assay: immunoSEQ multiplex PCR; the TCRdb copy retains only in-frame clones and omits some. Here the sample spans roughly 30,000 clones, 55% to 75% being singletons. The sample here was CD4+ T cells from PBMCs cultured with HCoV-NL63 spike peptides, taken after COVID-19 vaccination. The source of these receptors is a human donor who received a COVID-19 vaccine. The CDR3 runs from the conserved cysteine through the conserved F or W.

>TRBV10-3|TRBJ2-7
CAISDRQGGNEQYF
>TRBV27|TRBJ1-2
CASSLSQGWAGGYTF
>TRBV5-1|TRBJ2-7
CASSFSGGTGREQYF
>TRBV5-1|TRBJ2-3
CASSYTLGDTQYF
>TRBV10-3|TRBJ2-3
CAISESDRDTDTQYF
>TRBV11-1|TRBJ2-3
CASSPRGQGITDTQYF
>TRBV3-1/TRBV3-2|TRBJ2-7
CASSHRTGGFSYEQYF
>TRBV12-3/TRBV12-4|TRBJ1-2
CASSLGGDYGYTF
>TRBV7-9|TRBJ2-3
CASSSPGRGTDTQYF
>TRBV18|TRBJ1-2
CASSLTGGYGYTF
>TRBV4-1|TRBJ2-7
CASSQSSVWAEQYF
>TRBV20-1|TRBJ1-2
CSARVYNGYTF
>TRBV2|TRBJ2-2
CASATLNTGELFF
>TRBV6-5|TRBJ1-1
CASSYAGQGNTEAFF
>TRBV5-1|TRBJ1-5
CASSPTGGNQPQHF
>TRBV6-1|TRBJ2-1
CASSEMAGGGNYNEQFF
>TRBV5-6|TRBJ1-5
CASSYTATGKGQPQHF
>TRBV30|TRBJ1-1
CACSPQANTEAFF
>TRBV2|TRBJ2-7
CASSEQGGSSYEQYF
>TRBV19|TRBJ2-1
CASRARRTSEQFF
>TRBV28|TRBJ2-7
CASSFGRYEQYF
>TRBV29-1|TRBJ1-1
CSVDLPQGREAFF
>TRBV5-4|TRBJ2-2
CASSLGQGLNTGELFF
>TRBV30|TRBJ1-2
CAWSRDFRNYGYTF
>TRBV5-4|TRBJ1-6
CASKFVGSSYNSPLHF
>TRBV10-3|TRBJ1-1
CATEDEGMNTEAFF
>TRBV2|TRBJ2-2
CASSGDRGGTGELFF
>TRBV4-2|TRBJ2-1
CASSQGPEQFF
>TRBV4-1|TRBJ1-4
CASSQPGRTNEKLFF
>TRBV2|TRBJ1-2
CAGSPRTGTRVGLVYTF
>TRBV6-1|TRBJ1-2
CASSQDRAGRYGGYTF